This passage covers 20 T cell receptor beta chains from one sample sequenced in a study of blood T cell repertoires in COVID-19. TCRdb's copy holds only in-frame clones and misses some; the assay was immunoSEQ multiplex PCR. The sample contains under 150,000 clones, 88% of which appear only once. Sequencing input: peripheral blood. Every receptor here comes from a human donor in a cohort sampled during active COVID-19.

The chain links TRBV2 to TRBJ2-5; TRBD1 matches at 8 bases. The CDR3 contains 14 residues. Germline V gene sequence: CDR1 SNHLY, CDR2 FYNNEI. With 7 bases clipped from V and 3 bases from J, the junction kept 7 bases outside the gene matches. CDR3 in amino acids: CASTLQTGEETQYF. In DNA, the CDR3 is TGTGCCAGCACCCTCCAGACAGGGGAAGAGACCCAGTACTTC.

The chain employs TRBV29-1 and TRBJ1-1; 8 bases align to TRBD1. The CDR3 covers 13 residues. With V trimmed by 6 bases and J by 4 bases, 7 bases remained unmatched. Germline CDR1 SQVTM, CDR2 ANQGSEA. This chain's CDR3 is CSVQDRVSTEAFF. The CDR3 DNA reads TGCAGCGTCCAGGACAGGGTGAGCACTGAAGCTTTCTTT.

The chain joins TRBV12-3 or TRBV12-4 to TRBJ1-2; 8 nucleotides agree with TRBD1. CDR3 length equals 13 residues. The V segment lost 7 bases and the J segment 6 bases; nucleotides outside the gene matches: 7. CDR3 in amino acids: CASMDRTGHGYTF. The CDR3 nucleotides are TGTGCCAGCATGGACCGGACAGGGCATGGCTACACCTTC.

The V call is TRBV10-3, the J call TRBJ2-1; TRBD2 might be the D (5 bases). Germline values: CDR1 ENHRY, CDR2 SYGVKD. The germline V and J ends were trimmed by 8 bases and 8 bases, with 13 bases remaining between them. This CDR3 is built from 12 residues. The CDR3: CAISQNGDEQFF. CDR3 nucleotides: TGTGCCATCTCGCAAAACGGGGATGAGCAGTTCTTC.

The V call is TRBV23-1, the J call TRBJ1-1; D is unclear. TRBV23-1 is designated an ORF whose function remains uncertain. The CDR3 runs to 16 residues. Trimming removed 6 bases at V and 6 bases at J, with 23 bases between. In nucleotides, the CDR3 is TGCGCCAGCAGCCGGGGAGGGAGGGTTTATGGTCCTGAAGCTTTCTTT. The encoded protein is CASSRGGRVYGPEAFF.

The chain joins TRBV15 to TRBJ2-7; 8 nucleotides align to TRBD1. The CDR3 consists of 16 residues. V shed 5 bases and J 3 bases; nucleotides not matched to a gene: 12. Germline lookup yields CDR1 LNHNV and CDR2 YYDKDF (reference sequence). The CDR3 sequence is CATSVDRGQGHYEQYF. The CDR3 DNA sequence: TGTGCCACCAGCGTGGATCGTGGACAGGGACACTACGAGCAGTACTTC.

This sequence joins TRBV25-1 and TRBJ1-2, with D perhaps TRBD1 (5 bases). The V end lost 3 bases, the J end lost 4 bases, and 12 bases lay between the germline ends. Germline assignment: CDR1 MGHDK and CDR2 SYGVNS. This CDR3 spans 14 amino acids. The CDR3 DNA is TGTGCCAGCAGTGACAAATCAGACAGCTATGGCTACACCTTC. This codes for CASSDKSDSYGYTF.

The chain joins TRBV6-6 to TRBJ1-2; D is possibly TRBD1 (6 bases). Trimming removed 1 base at V and 5 bases at J, with 17 bases between. This CDR3 has 16 residues. CDR1 is MNHNY, CDR2 SVGAGI, per germline (reference sequence). This chain's CDR3 is CASSYFTRGPSYGYTF. CDR3 nucleotides: TGTGCCAGCAGTTACTTCACGCGGGGGCCGTCTTATGGCTACACCTTC.

In nucleotides, the CDR3 is TGTGCCAGCATCCCCGGAGGTGGCAATGAGCAGTTCTTC. Encoded protein: CASIPGGGNEQFF. This chain uses TRBV6-5 with TRBJ2-1, with D perhaps matching TRBD2 (5 bases). Trimming took 7 bases from V and 6 from J, leaving 13 bases between them. The CDR3 has 13 amino acids. Germline V CDR1 and CDR2: MNHEY, SVGAGI.

The genes are TRBV7-6 and TRBJ2-1; 10 nucleotides line up with TRBD1. Germline V CDR1 and CDR2: SGHVS, FNYEAQ. Trimming took 5 bases from V and 5 from J; bases not matched to a gene: 9. This CDR3 has 16 residues. CDR3 sequence reads: CASSANSGTGDNEQFF. The CDR3 nucleotides are TGTGCCAGCAGCGCAAACAGCGGGACAGGGGACAATGAGCAGTTCTTC.

V is TRBV28 and J is TRBJ2-1; no clear D. The germline V and J ends were trimmed by 6 bases and 2 bases, with 14 bases remaining between them. This CDR3 region has 15 residues. Germline lookup yields CDR1 MDHEN and CDR2 SYDVKM. The CDR3 DNA is TGTGCCAGCAGCTCGCGAGCGTGGCCCTACAATGAGCAGTTCTTC. This translates into CASSSRAWPYNEQFF.

This clone was counted a single time. This chain links TRBV11-3 with TRBJ2-7; 10 bases fit TRBD1. Per germline, CDR1 SGHNT and CDR2 YENEEA. With V trimmed by 2 bases and J by 5 bases, 6 bases remained unmatched. CDR3 length equals 15 residues. The CDR3 here is CASSLSGTGDDEQYF. CDR3 bases: TGTGCCAGCAGCTTATCTGGGACAGGGGACGACGAGCAGTACTTC.

CDR3 nucleotide sequence: TGTGCCAGCAGCTTGACAGATATGAACACTGAAGCTTTCTTT. Encoded protein: CASSLTDMNTEAFF. The chain couples TRBV5-4 to TRBJ1-1; no clear D. Germline lookup yields CDR1 SGHNT and CDR2 YYREEE (reference sequence). Trimming took off 1 base at V and 0 bases at J, with 7 bases between the two ends. The CDR3 totals 14 residues. The variable domain in full, with the rest retrieved from reference TRBV5-4 and TRBJ1-1, is ETGVTQSPTHLIKTRGQQVTLRCSSQSGHNTVSWYQQALGQGPQFIFQYYREEENGRGNFPPRFSGLQFPNYSSELNVNALELDDSALYLCASSLTDMNTEAFFGQGTRLTVV.

The rearrangement joins TRBV2 to TRBJ1-6; tentatively, D is TRBD1 (5 bases). Germline-derived CDR1 and CDR2 are SNHLY and FYNNEI. The CDR3 is 15 amino acids. The V end lost 7 bases, the J end lost 10 bases, and 20 bases lay between the germline ends. The DNA for the CDR3 is TGTGCCAGCAACCCTAGGCAGGGTCTAGTGTCACCCCTCCACTTT. Protein sequence: CASNPRQGLVSPLHF.

The chain couples TRBV19 to TRBJ1-5; D is uncertain. CDR1 is LNHDA, CDR2 SQIVND, per germline (reference sequence). The CDR3 totals 12 residues. With 4 bases removed from V and 7 bases from J, the gap between germline ends came to 8 bases. The CDR3 nucleotides read TGTGCCAGTAGTACCCAGCGGCAGCCCCAGCATTTT. The encoded protein is CASSTQRQPQHF.

The chain recombines TRBV30 with TRBJ2-2; 9 bases are a match to TRBD2. The germline V gene encodes CDR1 GTSNPN and CDR2 SVGIG (reference sequence). Trimming took 3 bases from V and 4 from J; bases not matched to a gene: 6. The CDR3 is 15 residues long. The CDR3 DNA follows: TGTGCCTGGAGCGAGCAGACTAGCGGCACCGGGGAGCTGTTTTTT. Its protein is CAWSEQTSGTGELFF.

CDR3 DNA: TGTGCCAGCAGCAAAGCGCTTTGGGCTAGCGGGGTGTCCTACAATGAGCAGTTCTTC. As protein: CASSKALWASGVSYNEQFF. The chain recombines TRBV21-1 with TRBJ2-1; the table assigns TRBD2, which was not confirmed against the DNA. TRBV21-1 is noted as a pseudogene. This CDR3 is 19 amino acids long.

A single count supports this clone. V usage is TRBV4-1 and J usage is TRBJ2-1, with 7 nucleotides matching TRBD2. Germline-derived CDR1 and CDR2 are MGHRA and YSYEKL. J lost 0 bases, V lost 4 bases, and 9 bases had no gene match. The CDR3 has 17 amino acids. DNA of the CDR3: TGCGCCAGCAGCCCGATCGGGGAGGGAAGCTCCTACAATGAGCAGTTCTTC. Its translation is CASSPIGEGSSYNEQFF.

The V and J genes are TRBV12-3 or TRBV12-4 and TRBJ1-2; D is unclear. This CDR3 region has 11 residues. The V end was cut by 5 bases, the J end by 13 bases, with 14 bases between. This CDR3 reads CASSPDYQLTF. For the CDR3, the DNA is TGTGCCAGCAGTCCCGACTACCAGCTCACCTTC.

For the CDR3, the DNA is TGTGCCAGCAGCAGGACTAGCGGGAACTACGAGCAGTACTTC. Protein: CASSRTSGNYEQYF. The rearrangement joins TRBV3-1 (or the pseudogene TRBV3-2) to TRBJ2-7; 12 bases fit TRBD2. The CDR3 runs to 14 residues. J gave up 3 bases and V 5 bases, and 2 bases lay outside the gene matches. Germline V gives CDR1 LGHDT, CDR2 YNNKEL (reference sequence).